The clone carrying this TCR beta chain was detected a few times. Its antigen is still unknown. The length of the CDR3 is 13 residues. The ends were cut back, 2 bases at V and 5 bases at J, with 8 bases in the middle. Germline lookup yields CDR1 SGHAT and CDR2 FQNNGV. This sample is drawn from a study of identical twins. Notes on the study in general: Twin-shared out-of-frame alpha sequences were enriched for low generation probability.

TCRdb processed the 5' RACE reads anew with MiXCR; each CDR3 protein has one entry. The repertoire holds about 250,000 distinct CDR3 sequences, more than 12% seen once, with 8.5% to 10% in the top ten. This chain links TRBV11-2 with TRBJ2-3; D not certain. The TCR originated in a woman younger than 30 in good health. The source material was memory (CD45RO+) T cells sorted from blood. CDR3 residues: CASSLLLGDTQYF. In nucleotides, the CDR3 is TGTGCCAGCAGCTTACTTCTGGGAGATACGCAGTATTTT.